The 20 T cell receptor beta chains presented below share a single source sample, sequenced in a study of T cells in Graves' hyperthyroidism and ophthalmopathy. RNA transcripts gave rise to amplified TCR beta CDR3 regions. The primer set for the first-round RT-PCR of the TCR CDR3 was HTBI. MiXCR, applied by TCRdb to the multiplex PCR reads, yields one record per CDR3 protein. The sample holds 530,000 or so distinct CDR3 sequences, 17% seen once. The sample consisted of blood. The source is a woman under 30 with Graves' ophthalmopathy.

Ten or more counts support this clonotype. J is TRBJ1-1 and V is TRBV28; weak D call: TRBD1 (6 bases). The CDR3 spans 14 residues. V was cut by 2 bases and J by 6 bases, with 13 bases left in between. CDR1 is MDHEN, CDR2 SYDVKM, per germline. The CDR3 loop reads CASSLRQEHPEAFF. The CDR3 DNA reads TGTGCCAGCAGTTTACGACAGGAGCACCCTGAAGCTTTCTTT.

The V call is TRBV5-1, the J call TRBJ2-1, with no clear D. With 0 bases removed from V and 3 bases from J, the gap between germline ends came to 7 bases. Germline-derived CDR1 and CDR2 are SGHRS and YFSETQ. This CDR3 has 14 residues. CDR3 sequence (DNA): TGCGCCAGCAGCTTGGCCGAGTTCTACAATGAGCAGTTCTTC. Protein product: CASSLAEFYNEQFF. Looking up the rest from reference TRBV5-1 and TRBJ2-1 gives the full variable domain: KAGVTQTPRYLIKTRGQQVTLSCSPISGHRSVSWYQQTPGQGLQFLFEYFSETQRNKGNFPGRFSGRQFSNSRSEMNVSTLELGDSALYLCASSLAEFYNEQFFGPGTRLTVL.

In its sample, this clonotype was seen many times. This chain joins TRBV15 and TRBJ2-7; D is perhaps TRBD1 (6 bases). This CDR3 has 16 amino acids. Germline V lookup: CDR1 LNHNV, CDR2 YYDKDF (reference sequence). Trimming removed 3 bases from V and 3 bases from J, with 18 bases in between. Here the CDR3 reads CATSSPYRETDYEQYF. DNA for the CDR3: TGTGCCACCAGCAGCCCATACAGGGAGACCGACTACGAGCAGTACTTC. Full variable domain (missing parts from reference TRBV15 and TRBJ2-7): DAMVIQNPRYQVTQFGKPVTLSCSQTLNHNVMYWYQQKSSQAPKLLFHYYDKDFNNEADTPDNFQSRRPNTSFCFLDIRSPGLGDTAMYLCATSSPYRETDYEQYFGPGTRLTVT.

This chain uses TRBV28 with TRBJ2-5; 8 bases are a match to TRBD1. Germline trimming cut 3 bases from V and 3 bases from J; bases unmatched to any gene: 6. The germline CDR1 and CDR2 sequences are MDHEN and SYDVKM. CDR3 length equals 15 residues. The CDR3: CASSFLDRVEETQYF. In DNA, the CDR3 is TGTGCCAGCAGTTTCCTGGACAGGGTAGAAGAGACCCAGTACTTC.

The chain joins TRBV29-1 to TRBJ2-7, with 7 bases lining up with TRBD1. V shed 6 bases, J shed 4 bases, and the junction held 9 bases outside the gene matches. This CDR3 region has 13 residues. Germline V lookup: CDR1 SQVTM, CDR2 ANQGSEA. The CDR3 DNA sequence: TGCAGCGTCCTCTCGGGACAGTCATACGAGCAGTACTTC. As protein: CSVLSGQSYEQYF.

This clonotype was picked up a small number of times. This chain joins TRBV10-2 and TRBJ2-1, with D perhaps matching TRBD2 (5 bases). Germline loops: CDR1 WSHSY, CDR2 SAAADI. V gave up 5 bases and J gave up 4 bases, with 15 bases separating them. The CDR3 runs 15 residues. This chain's CDR3 is CASSSHREPYNEQFF. In DNA form, the CDR3 reads TGCGCCAGCAGTTCCCATCGGGAACCATACAATGAGCAGTTCTTC.

This clonotype was picked up many times. This chain joins TRBV30 and TRBJ1-5; possibly TRBD1 for D (6 bases). CDR1 is GTSNPN, CDR2 SVGIG, per germline (reference sequence). The ends were cut back, 2 bases at V and 4 bases at J, with 15 bases in the middle. The CDR3 covers 15 residues. The CDR3 DNA reads as TGTGCCTGGAGTCCCTTAGGGACACCGAATCAGCCCCAGCATTTT. This gives the protein CAWSPLGTPNQPQHF.

The chain combines TRBV4-1 with TRBJ1-3; D might be TRBD1 (5 bases). This CDR3 region has 16 residues. Trimming removed 4 bases from V and 4 bases from J, with 17 bases in between. Germline CDR1 is MGHRA and CDR2 is YSYEKL. This CDR3 reads CASSLNPGTNGNTIYF. For the CDR3, the DNA is TGCGCCAGCAGCCTTAACCCAGGGACGAACGGAAACACCATATATTTT.

This clonotype came up a few times. This chain links TRBV10-3 with TRBJ1-1; D may be TRBD1 (5 bases). Germline values: CDR1 ENHRY, CDR2 SYGVKD. The CDR3 runs 13 residues. V was shortened by 6 bases and J by 1 base, with 9 bases between the two germline ends. The CDR3 here is CAISPGQNTEAFF. CDR3 nucleotides: TGTGCCATCAGCCCAGGACAGAACACTGAAGCTTTCTTT.

At least ten counts were recorded for this clonotype. V and J are TRBV28 and TRBJ2-3; D is perhaps TRBD1 or TRBD2 (5 bases each). Germline CDR1 MDHEN, CDR2 SYDVKM. Trimming pared 10 bases from V and 1 base from J, leaving 15 bases between. This CDR3 contains 14 residues. CDR3 DNA sequence: TGTGCCACCTGGTCGGGGCGTCGCACAGATACGCAGTATTTT. Translated: CATWSGRRTDTQYF.

This clonotype was recorded at least ten times. J is TRBJ2-1 and V is TRBV7-3; D assignment may be TRBD1 or TRBD2 (6 bases each). The CDR3 consists of 16 residues. V lost 4 bases to trimming and J lost 8 bases, with 21 bases between them. Germline values: CDR1 SGHTA, CDR2 FQGTGA. The CDR3 sequence: CASSYSGEVPGDEQFF. CDR3 nucleotide sequence: TGTGCCAGCAGCTATTCAGGGGAGGTGCCGGGGGATGAGCAGTTCTTC.

This clonotype was found a few times. This rearrangement joins TRBV30 to TRBJ2-1; 8 nucleotides align to TRBD2. CDR1 is GTSNPN, CDR2 SVGIG, per germline (reference sequence). This CDR3 has 14 amino acids. Trimming at V came to 2 bases and at J to 6 bases, leaving 6 bases not matched to a gene. CDR3 sequence reads: CAWSPGGGFNEQFF. In DNA, the CDR3 is TGTGCCTGGAGTCCCGGGGGGGGCTTCAATGAGCAGTTCTTC.

Many counts were recorded for this clonotype. The chain carries TRBV28 and TRBJ2-7; D is unresolved. Looked up from germline, CDR1 is MDHEN and CDR2 is SYDVKM. The CDR3 runs 14 residues. The germline V and J ends were trimmed by 7 bases and 3 bases, with 16 bases remaining between them. The DNA of the CDR3 is TGTGCCAGCATCGACGCCGATGGCGTCTACGAGCAGTACTTC. It translates to CASIDADGVYEQYF.

The chain has TRBV30 and TRBJ1-1; unclear D gene. V was trimmed by 1 base and J by 5 bases, leaving 11 bases between them. The CDR3 runs to 13 residues. CDR1 and CDR2 (germline): GTSNPN, SVGIG (reference sequence). CDR3 nucleotides: TGTGCCTGGAGTGCGACCGGGCAGACTGAAGCTTTCTTT. Translated: CAWSATGQTEAFF. The full variable domain, rest sourced from reference TRBV30 and TRBJ1-1, is SQTIHQWPATLVQPVGSPLSLECTVEGTSNPNLYWYRQAAGRGLQLLFYSVGIGQISSEVPQNLSASRPQDRQFILSSKKLLLSDSGFYLCAWSATGQTEAFFGQGTRLTVV.

This clonotype has ten or more counts. This sequence joins TRBV27 and TRBJ2-3; 7 bases are a match to TRBD1. Trimming removed 6 bases from V and 2 bases from J; junction bases left unmatched: 5. Germline V gives CDR1 MNHEY, CDR2 SMNVEV (reference sequence). The CDR3 sequence is 14 residues long. The CDR3, as DNA: TGTGCCAGCAGAAGAACAGGGGTCACAGATACGCAGTATTTT. It codes for CASRRTGVTDTQYF.

This chain links TRBV12-3 or TRBV12-4 with TRBJ1-1, with no clear D. CDR3 length: 12 amino acids. Trimming left V 1 base short and J 8 bases short, with 8 bases between. CDR3 DNA sequence: TGTGCCAGCAGTTTAGTAAGGGAAGAAGCTTTCTTT. Protein: CASSLVREEAFF.

This clonotype was picked up many times. The chain has TRBV29-1 and TRBJ1-1, with 7 bases fitting TRBD1. The V gene end was trimmed by 6 bases and the J gene end by 9 bases; junction bases not matched to a gene: 13. Germline V lookup: CDR1 SQVTM, CDR2 ANQGSEA. This CDR3 region has 13 residues. CDR3 nucleotides: TGCAGCGTGGAGGAGGGGGCAAGGGGCCAAGCTTTCTTT. This encodes CSVEEGARGQAFF.

This clonotype has more than one count but fewer than ten. The chain joins TRBV7-9 to TRBJ2-2; D gene ambiguous. V dropped 4 bases and J dropped 6 bases, with 9 bases sitting between them. The CDR3 runs to 13 residues. Germline CDR1 is SEHNR and CDR2 is FQNEAQ (reference sequence). The CDR3: CASSSSTSGELFF. Written as DNA, the CDR3 is TGTGCCAGCAGCTCCTCAACGTCCGGGGAGCTGTTTTTT. The whole variable domain, remainder taken from reference TRBV7-9 and TRBJ2-2, is DTGVSQNPRHKITKRGQNVTFRCDPISEHNRLYWYRQTLGQGPEFLTYFQNEAQLEKSRLLSDRFSAERPKGSFSTLEIQRTEQGDSAMYLCASSSSTSGELFFGEGSRLTVL.

The DNA of the CDR3 is TGTGCCAGTGGACAGGGTTGGGAAAAACTGTTTTTT. Amino acids: CASGQGWEKLFF. This chain links TRBV2 with TRBJ1-4, with 8 bases identical to TRBD1. With 9 bases clipped from V and 8 bases from J, the junction kept 5 bases outside the gene matches. This CDR3 region has 12 residues. Germline CDR1 SNHLY, CDR2 FYNNEI. Full variable domain (outside the CDR3, taken from reference TRBV2 and TRBJ1-4): EPEVTQTPSHQVTQMGQEVILRCVPISNHLYFYWYRQILGQKVEFLVSFYNNEISEKSEIFDDQFSVERPDGSNFTLKIRSTKLEDSAMYFCASGQGWEKLFFGSGTQLSVL.

This clonotype was found many times. The chain joins TRBV7-2 to TRBJ1-1; D not resolved. There are 14 residues in the CDR3. CDR1 and CDR2 from the germline V gene are SGHTA and FQGNSA. Trimming removed 5 bases from V and 4 bases from J, with 14 bases in between. CDR3 sequence: CASSPSEAGTEAFF. CDR3 in DNA: TGTGCCAGCAGCCCCTCAGAGGCTGGCACTGAAGCTTTCTTT.